This TCR beta chain was identified in a study of cytomegalovirus exposure and HLA in healthy donors. Whole-study results and caveats: In a later analysis, TCR beta V- and J-gene trimming was associated with a missense DCLRE1C variant.

V trimming: 2 bases; J trimming: 0 bases; junction bases outside the gene matches: 7. The CDR3 runs 17 residues. Germline CDR1 reads SGHNT; CDR2 reads YYREEE (reference sequence). A multiplex PCR was run with 60 Vbeta primers and 13 Jbeta primers. Generated by immunoSEQ multiplex PCR, the TCRdb table keeps only in-frame clones and is missing some. Here the sample spans about 150,000 clones, roughly 74% being singletons. Notes on this clone: Its cognate antigen is unknown.

Sequences were obtained from PBMCs. This clonotype originated in a man in his late teens or twenties in good health and CMV-seropositive. V and J are TRBV5-4 and TRBJ2-2; 7 nucleotides agree with TRBD1. The CDR3 nucleotides read TGTGCCAGCAGCTTATGGGACAGCTTCGCGAACACCGGGGAGCTGTTTTTT. This encodes CASSLWDSFANTGELFF.